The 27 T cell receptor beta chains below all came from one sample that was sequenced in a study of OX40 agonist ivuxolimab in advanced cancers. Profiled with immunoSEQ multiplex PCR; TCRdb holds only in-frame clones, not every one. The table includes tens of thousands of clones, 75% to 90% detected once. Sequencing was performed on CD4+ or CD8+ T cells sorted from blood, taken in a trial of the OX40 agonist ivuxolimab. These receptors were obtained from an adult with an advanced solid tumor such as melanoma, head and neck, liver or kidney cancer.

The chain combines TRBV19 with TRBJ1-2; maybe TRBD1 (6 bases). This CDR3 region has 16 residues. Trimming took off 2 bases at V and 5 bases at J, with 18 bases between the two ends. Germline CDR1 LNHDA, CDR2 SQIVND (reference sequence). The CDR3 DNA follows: TGTGCCAGTAGTATAAGTTGGGACACCAGGAGATATGGCTACACCTTC. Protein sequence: CASSISWDTRRYGYTF.

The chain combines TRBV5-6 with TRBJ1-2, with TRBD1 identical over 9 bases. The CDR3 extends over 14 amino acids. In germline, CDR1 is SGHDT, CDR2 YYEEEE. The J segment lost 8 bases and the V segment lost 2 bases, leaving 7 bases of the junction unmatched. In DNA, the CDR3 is TGTGCCAGCAGCTTACCGGGACAGGGAGAGGGCTACACCTTC. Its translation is CASSLPGQGEGYTF.

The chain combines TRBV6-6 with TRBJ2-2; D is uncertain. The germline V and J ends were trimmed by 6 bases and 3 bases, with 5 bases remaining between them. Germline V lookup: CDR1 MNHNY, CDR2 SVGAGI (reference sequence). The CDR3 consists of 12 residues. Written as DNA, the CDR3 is TGTGCCAGCAGCCACGACACCGGGGAGCTGTTTTTT. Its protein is CASSHDTGELFF.

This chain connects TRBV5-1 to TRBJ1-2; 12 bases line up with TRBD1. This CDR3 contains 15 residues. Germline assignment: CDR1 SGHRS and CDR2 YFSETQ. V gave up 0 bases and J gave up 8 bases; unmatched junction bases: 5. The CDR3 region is CASSLEGQGASGYTF. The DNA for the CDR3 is TGCGCCAGCAGCTTGGAGGGACAGGGGGCCTCGGGCTACACCTTC.

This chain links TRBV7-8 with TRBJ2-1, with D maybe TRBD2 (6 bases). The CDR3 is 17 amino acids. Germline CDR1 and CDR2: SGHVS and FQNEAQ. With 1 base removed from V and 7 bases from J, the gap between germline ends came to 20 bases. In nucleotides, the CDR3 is TGTGCCAGCAGCTTAGGGGCAACGGGGGTTGTCCAAAATGAGCAGTTCTTC. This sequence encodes CASSLGATGVVQNEQFF. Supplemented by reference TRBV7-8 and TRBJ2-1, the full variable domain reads GAGVSQSPRYKVAKRGQDVALRCDPISGHVSLFWYQQALGQGPEFLTYFQNEAQLDKSGLPSDRFFAERPEGSVSTLKIQRTQQEDSAVYLCASSLGATGVVQNEQFFGPGTRLTVL.

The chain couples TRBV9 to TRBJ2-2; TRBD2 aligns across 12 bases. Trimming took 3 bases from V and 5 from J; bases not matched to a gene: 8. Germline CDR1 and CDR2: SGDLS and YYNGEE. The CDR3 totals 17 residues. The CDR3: CASSAVDLAGGTGELFF. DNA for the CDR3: TGTGCCAGCAGCGCTGTTGACCTAGCGGGAGGGACCGGGGAGCTGTTTTTT.

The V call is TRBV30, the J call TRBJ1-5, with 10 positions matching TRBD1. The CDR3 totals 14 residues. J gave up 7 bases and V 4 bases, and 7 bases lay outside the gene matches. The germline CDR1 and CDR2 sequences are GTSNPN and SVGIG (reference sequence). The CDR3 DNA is TGTGCCTGGACCGGAGACAGGGGGCACCAGCCCCAGCATTTT. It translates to CAWTGDRGHQPQHF.

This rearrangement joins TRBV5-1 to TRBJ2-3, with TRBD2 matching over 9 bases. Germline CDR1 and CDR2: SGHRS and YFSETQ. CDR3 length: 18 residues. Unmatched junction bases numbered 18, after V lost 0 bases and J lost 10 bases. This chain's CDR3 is CASSLAPSGGFITVAQYF. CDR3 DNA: TGCGCCAGCAGCTTGGCTCCCAGCGGGGGGTTTATTACGGTAGCGCAGTATTTT.

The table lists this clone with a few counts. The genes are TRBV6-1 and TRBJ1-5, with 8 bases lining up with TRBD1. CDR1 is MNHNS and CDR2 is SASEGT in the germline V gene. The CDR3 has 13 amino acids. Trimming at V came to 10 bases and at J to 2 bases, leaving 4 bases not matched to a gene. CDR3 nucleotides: TGTGCCACCGCAGGGGGCGGCAATCAGCCCCAGCATTTT. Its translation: CATAGGGNQPQHF.

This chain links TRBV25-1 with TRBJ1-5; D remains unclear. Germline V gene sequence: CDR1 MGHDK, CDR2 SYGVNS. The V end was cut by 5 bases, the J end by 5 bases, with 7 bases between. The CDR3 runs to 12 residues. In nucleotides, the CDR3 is TGTGCCAGCAGTCGGATGGATCAGCCCCAGCATTTT. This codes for CASSRMDQPQHF.

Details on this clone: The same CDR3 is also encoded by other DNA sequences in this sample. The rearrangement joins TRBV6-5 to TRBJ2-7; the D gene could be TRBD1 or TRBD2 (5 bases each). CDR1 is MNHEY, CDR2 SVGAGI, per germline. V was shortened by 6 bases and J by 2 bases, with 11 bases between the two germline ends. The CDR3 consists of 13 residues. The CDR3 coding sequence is TGTGCCAGCAGGGGGACGGGAACCTACGAGCAGTACTTC. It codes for CASRGTGTYEQYF.

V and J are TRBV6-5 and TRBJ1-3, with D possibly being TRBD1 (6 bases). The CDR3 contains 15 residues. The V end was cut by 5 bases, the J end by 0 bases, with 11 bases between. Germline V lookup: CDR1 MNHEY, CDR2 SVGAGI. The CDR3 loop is CASSPRTVSGNTIYF. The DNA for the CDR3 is TGTGCCAGCAGTCCGCGGACAGTCTCTGGAAACACCATATATTTT.

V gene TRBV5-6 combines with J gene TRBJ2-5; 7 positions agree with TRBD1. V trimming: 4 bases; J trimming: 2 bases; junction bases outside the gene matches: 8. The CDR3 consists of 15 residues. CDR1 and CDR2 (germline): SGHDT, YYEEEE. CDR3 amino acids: CASSITGTAQETQYF. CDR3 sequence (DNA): TGTGCCAGCAGCATAACCGGGACAGCTCAAGAGACCCAGTACTTC.

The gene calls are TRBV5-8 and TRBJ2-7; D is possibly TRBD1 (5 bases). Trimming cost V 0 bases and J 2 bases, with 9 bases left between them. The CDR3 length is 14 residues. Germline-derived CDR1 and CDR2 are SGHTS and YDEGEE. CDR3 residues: CASSLGQGPYEQYF. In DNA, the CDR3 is TGTGCCAGCAGCTTGGGCCAGGGCCCCTACGAGCAGTACTTC.

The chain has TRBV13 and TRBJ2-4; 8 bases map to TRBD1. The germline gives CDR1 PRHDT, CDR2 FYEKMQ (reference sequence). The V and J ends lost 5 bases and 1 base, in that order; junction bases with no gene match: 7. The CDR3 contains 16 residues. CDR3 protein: CASSTNRGAAKNIQYF. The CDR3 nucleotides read TGTGCCAGCAGCACAAACAGGGGGGCGGCCAAAAACATTCAGTACTTC.

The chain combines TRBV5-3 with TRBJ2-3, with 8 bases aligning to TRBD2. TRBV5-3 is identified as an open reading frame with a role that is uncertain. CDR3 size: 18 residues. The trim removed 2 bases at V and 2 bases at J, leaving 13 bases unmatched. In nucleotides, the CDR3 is TGTGCCAGAAGCTTACAACCAAGACTAGCGAGAGCCACAGATACGCAGTATTTT. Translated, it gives CARSLQPRLARATDTQYF.

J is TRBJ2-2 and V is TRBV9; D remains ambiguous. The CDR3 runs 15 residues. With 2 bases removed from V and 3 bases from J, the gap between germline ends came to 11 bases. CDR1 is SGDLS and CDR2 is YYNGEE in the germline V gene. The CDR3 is CASSVELRYTGELFF. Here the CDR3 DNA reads TGTGCCAGCAGCGTGGAACTCCGTTACACCGGGGAGCTGTTTTTT.

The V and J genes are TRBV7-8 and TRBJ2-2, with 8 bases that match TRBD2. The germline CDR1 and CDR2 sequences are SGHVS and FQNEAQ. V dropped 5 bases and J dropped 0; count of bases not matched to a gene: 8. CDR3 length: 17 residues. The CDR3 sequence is CASSPRSGTSNTGELFF. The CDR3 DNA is TGTGCCAGCAGCCCACGTAGCGGGACCTCGAACACCGGGGAGCTGTTTTTT.

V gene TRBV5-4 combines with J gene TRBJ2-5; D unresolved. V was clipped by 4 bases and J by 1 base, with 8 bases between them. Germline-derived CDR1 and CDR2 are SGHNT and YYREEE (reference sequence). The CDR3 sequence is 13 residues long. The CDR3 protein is CASSTGRQETQYF. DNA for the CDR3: TGTGCCAGCAGCACCGGGCGCCAAGAGACCCAGTACTTC.

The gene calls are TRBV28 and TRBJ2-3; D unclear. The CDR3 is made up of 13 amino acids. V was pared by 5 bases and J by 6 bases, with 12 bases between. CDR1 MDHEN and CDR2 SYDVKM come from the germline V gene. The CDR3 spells CASSAPPSDTQYF. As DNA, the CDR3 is TGTGCCAGCAGTGCGCCTCCCTCGGATACGCAGTATTTT. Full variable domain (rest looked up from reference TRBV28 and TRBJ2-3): DVKVTQSSRYLVKRTGEKVFLECVQDMDHENMFWYRQDPGLGLRLIYFSYDVKMKEKGDIPEGYSVSREKKERFSLILESASTNQTSMYLCASSAPPSDTQYFGPGTRLTVL.

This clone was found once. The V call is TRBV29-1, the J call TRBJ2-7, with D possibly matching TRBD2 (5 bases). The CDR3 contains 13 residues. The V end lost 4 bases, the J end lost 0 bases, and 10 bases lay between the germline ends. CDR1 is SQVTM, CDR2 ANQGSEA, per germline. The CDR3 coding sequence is TGCAGCGTTGCCGGACTGCCCTCCTACGAGCAGTACTTC. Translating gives CSVAGLPSYEQYF.

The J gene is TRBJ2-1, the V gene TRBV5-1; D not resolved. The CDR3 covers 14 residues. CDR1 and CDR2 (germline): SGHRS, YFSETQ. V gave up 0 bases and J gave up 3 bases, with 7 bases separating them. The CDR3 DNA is TGCGCCAGCAGCTTGGACTCCAGCTACAATGAGCAGTTCTTC. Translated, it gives CASSLDSSYNEQFF.

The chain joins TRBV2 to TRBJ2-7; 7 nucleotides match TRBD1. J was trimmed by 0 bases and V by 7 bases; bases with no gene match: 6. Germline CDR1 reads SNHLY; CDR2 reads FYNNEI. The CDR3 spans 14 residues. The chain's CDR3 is CASNTGDSSYEQYF. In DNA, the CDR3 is TGTGCCAGCAATACAGGGGATAGCTCCTACGAGCAGTACTTC.

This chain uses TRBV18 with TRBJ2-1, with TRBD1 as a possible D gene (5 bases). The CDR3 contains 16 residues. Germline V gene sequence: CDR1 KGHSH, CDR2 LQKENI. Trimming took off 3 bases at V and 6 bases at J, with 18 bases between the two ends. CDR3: CASSPGLFGAINEQFF. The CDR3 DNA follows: TGTGCCAGCTCACCCGGCTTGTTTGGGGCTATCAATGAGCAGTTCTTC.

The CDR3 DNA sequence: TGCGCCAGCAGCCAGAGCACTAGCGGGACTTACGAGCAGTACTTC. This gives the protein CASSQSTSGTYEQYF. This chain connects TRBV4-1 to TRBJ2-7, with 10 positions matching TRBD2. Losses at the gene ends were 3 bases for V and 4 bases for J; bases not matched to a gene: 6. The CDR3 is 15 amino acids. The V gene's germline CDR1 is MGHRA and CDR2 YSYEKL.

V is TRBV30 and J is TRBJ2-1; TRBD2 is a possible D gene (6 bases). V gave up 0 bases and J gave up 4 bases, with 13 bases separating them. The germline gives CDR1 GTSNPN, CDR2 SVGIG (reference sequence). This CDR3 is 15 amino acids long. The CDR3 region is CAWSVRTSRYNEQFF. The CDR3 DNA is TGTGCCTGGAGTGTACGCACTAGCCGGTACAATGAGCAGTTCTTC.

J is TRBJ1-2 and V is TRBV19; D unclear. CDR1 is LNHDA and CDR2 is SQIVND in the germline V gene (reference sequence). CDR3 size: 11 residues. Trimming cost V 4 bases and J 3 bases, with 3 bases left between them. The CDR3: CASSTDYGYTF. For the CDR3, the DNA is TGTGCCAGTAGTACCGACTATGGCTACACCTTC.